What follows are 19 T cell receptor beta chains derived from one specimen sequenced in a study of T cell repertoires in cytomegalovirus infection. Their recognized antigens are unknown. From the reads, TCRdb called clonotypes with MiXCR, one entry per CDR3 protein. The sample shows under 500,000 distinct CDR3 sequences, 40% to 50% of them seen only once. This sample comprised cultured PBMCs, obtained from culture after CMV antigen stimulation. The receptor source for this set is a human donor in good health (CMV status not recorded). Some clones in this sample may be carry-over from other donors' samples.

This clonotype was detected only a few times. The chain couples TRBV7-6 to TRBJ2-3; 13 bases line up with TRBD2. The CDR3 spans 15 residues. Germline V CDR1 and CDR2: SGHVS, FNYEAQ. Trimming removed 5 bases from V and 9 bases from J; junction bases left unmatched: 8. CDR3 sequence (DNA): TGTGCCAGCAGCCGGGGTGGGGGACTAGCGGGAACGCAGTATTTT. Its translation: CASSRGGGLAGTQYF.

The V gene is TRBV6-6, the J gene TRBJ1-2; a weak D match, TRBD1 (5 bases). In germline, CDR1 is MNHNY, CDR2 SVGAGI (reference sequence). V gave up 5 bases and J gave up 5 bases, with 15 bases separating them. This CDR3 has 14 amino acids. CDR3 amino acids: CASSRRDHGYGYTF. The CDR3 DNA follows: TGTGCCAGCAGTCGCCGGGACCACGGTTATGGCTACACCTTC.

The chain couples TRBV7-9 to TRBJ2-2; possible D gene TRBD2, 5 bases. The ends were cut back, 1 base at V and 7 bases at J, with 16 bases in the middle. Germline CDR1 SEHNR, CDR2 FQNEAQ (reference sequence). The CDR3 consists of 16 residues. The CDR3 nucleotides read TGTGCCAGCAGCTTAGATGGCCTAGCAGTCGGCGGGGAGCTGTTTTTT. Amino acids: CASSLDGLAVGGELFF.

The rearrangement links TRBV10-3 to TRBJ1-1; tentative D call: TRBD1 (5 bases). This CDR3 region has 13 residues. V shed 7 bases and J shed 2 bases, with 11 bases lying between them. The germline CDR1 and CDR2 sequences are ENHRY and SYGVKD. The CDR3: CAITYGGNTEAFF. The CDR3, as DNA: TGTGCCATCACCTACGGGGGAAACACTGAAGCTTTCTTT.

J is TRBJ2-2 and V is TRBV2; D is undetermined. V was trimmed by 6 bases and J by 8 bases, leaving 10 bases between them. Germline V lookup: CDR1 SNHLY, CDR2 FYNNEI. There are 12 residues in the CDR3. CDR3 loop: CASRTLGGELFF. The CDR3 bases are TGTGCCAGCAGAACCTTGGGTGGGGAGCTGTTTTTT.

The rearrangement uses TRBV27 and TRBJ2-5; TRBD1 or TRBD2 may be the D gene (5 bases each). Trimming pared 5 bases from V and 5 bases from J, leaving 15 bases between. The CDR3 runs to 14 residues. The germline CDR1 and CDR2 sequences are MNHEY and SMNVEV (reference sequence). The CDR3 nucleotides read TGTGCCAGCAGTGCATCGGGGACGTCGGAGACCCAGTACTTC. This encodes CASSASGTSETQYF.

The chain links TRBV12-3 or TRBV12-4 to TRBJ1-5, with D possibly matching TRBD1 (6 bases). The CDR3 is 15 amino acids. V lost 0 bases and J 4 bases, leaving 10 bases between the germline ends. CDR3 residues: CASSLATRGNQPQHF. The CDR3 DNA reads TGTGCCAGCAGTTTAGCGACCAGGGGAAATCAGCCCCAGCATTTT.

This clonotype was seen a handful of times. The chain recombines TRBV7-2 with TRBJ2-1; TRBD2 is a possible D gene (5 bases). Looked up from germline, CDR1 is SGHTA and CDR2 is FQGNSA. V was pared by 1 base and J by 3 bases, with 10 bases between. The CDR3 covers 15 residues. The CDR3 nucleotides read TGTGCCAGCAGCTTAGGACTACTTTACTACAATGAGCAGTTCTTC. Translating it yields CASSLGLLYYNEQFF.

A few counts support this clonotype. The chain carries TRBV20-1 and TRBJ1-2; 10 bases align to TRBD1. Germline V lookup: CDR1 DFQATT, CDR2 SNEGSKA (reference sequence). V trimming: 0 bases; J trimming: 9 bases; junction bases outside the gene matches: 4. The CDR3 loop spans 13 amino acids. The CDR3 protein is CSARDGDRGSYTF. CDR3 nucleotides: TGCAGTGCTAGAGATGGGGACAGGGGTAGCTACACCTTC.

The chain links TRBV6-6 to TRBJ2-5, with TRBD2 identical over 9 bases. Germline CDR1 reads MNHNY; CDR2 reads SVGAGI (reference sequence). Trimming cost V 3 bases and J 2 bases; bases outside gene matches: 7. The CDR3 has 16 amino acids. CDR3 in amino acids: CASSYWRGGEQETQYF. DNA for the CDR3: TGTGCCAGCAGTTATTGGCGGGGGGGCGAACAAGAGACCCAGTACTTC.

This clonotype has ten or more counts. V gene TRBV7-2 combines with J gene TRBJ1-2; 7 bases match TRBD1. J gave up 8 bases and V 5 bases, and 8 bases lay outside the gene matches. This CDR3 comprises 13 residues. CDR1 and CDR2 (germline): SGHTA, FQGNSA. The CDR3 protein is CASSPGQLEGYTF. CDR3 DNA: TGTGCCAGCAGCCCGGGACAGCTTGAGGGCTACACCTTC.

CDR3 sequence (DNA): TGCGCCAGCAGCCAAGATCCGGGGGGCACCTCCTACGAGCAGTACTTC. Translating gives CASSQDPGGTSYEQYF. V gene TRBV4-1 combines with J gene TRBJ2-7, with D possibly being TRBD2 (7 bases). Trimming cost V 0 bases and J 0 bases, with 12 bases left between them. The CDR3 has 16 residues. Germline CDR1 and CDR2: MGHRA and YSYEKL.

This clonotype was detected a few times. This chain joins TRBV10-3 and TRBJ2-3, with 7 bases fitting TRBD2. The germline V gene has CDR1 ENHRY and CDR2 SYGVKD. The CDR3 has 15 amino acids. After removal of 8 bases from V and 2 bases from J, the junction contained 10 bases not matched to a gene. CDR3 DNA: TGTGCCATCCGGGCTAGCGGATCTTCCACAGATACGCAGTATTTT. Translated, it gives CAIRASGSSTDTQYF.

This clonotype was detected only once. The chain is built from TRBV4-1 and TRBJ1-4; no reliable D call. The CDR3 consists of 15 residues. Germline CDR1 and CDR2: MGHRA and YSYEKL. Trimming shortened V by 0 bases and J by 8 bases, and 13 bases separated the two germline ends. The CDR3 spells CASSQDVFEGEKLFF. In DNA form, the CDR3 reads TGCGCCAGCAGCCAAGATGTTTTCGAGGGAGAAAAACTGTTTTTT.

The genes are TRBV7-9 and TRBJ2-3, with D perhaps being TRBD1 or TRBD2 (5 bases each). Germline loops: CDR1 SEHNR, CDR2 FQNEAQ (reference sequence). CDR3 length equals 17 residues. Trimming took 2 bases from V and 6 from J, leaving 21 bases between them. As DNA, the CDR3 is TGTGCCAGCAGCTTAACTGGACACCCGAAAGAGCGGGATACGCAGTATTTT. It codes for CASSLTGHPKERDTQYF. Complete variable domain (other parts from reference TRBV7-9 and TRBJ2-3): DTGVSQNPRHKITKRGQNVTFRCDPISEHNRLYWYRQTLGQGPEFLTYFQNEAQLEKSRLLSDRFSAERPKGSFSTLEIQRTEQGDSAMYLCASSLTGHPKERDTQYFGPGTRLTVL.

The J gene is TRBJ2-1, the V gene TRBV7-7; D ambiguous. This CDR3 is built from 13 residues. Germline lookup yields CDR1 SSHAT and CDR2 FNYEAQ (reference sequence). V was shortened by 1 base and J by 8 bases, with 9 bases between the two germline ends. In DNA form, the CDR3 reads TGTGCCAGCAGCTTAGTAGAGAGACATGAGCAGTTCTTC. This translates into CASSLVERHEQFF.

This chain uses TRBV19 with TRBJ2-6; 7 bases match TRBD1. From germline, CDR1 is LNHDA and CDR2 SQIVND (reference sequence). This CDR3 region has 19 residues. With 5 bases clipped from V and 0 bases from J, the junction kept 13 bases outside the gene matches. CDR3: CASSPFGTAVSSGANVLTF. The DNA for the CDR3 is TGTGCCAGTAGTCCTTTCGGGACAGCTGTTTCCTCTGGGGCCAACGTCCTGACTTTC.

Note on this clonotype: This is likely a read error, given that the CDR3 carries no conserved phenylalanine or tryptophan at its end. Because the CDR3's place on the DNA is in doubt, the DNA is left out and the CDR3 is given as listed by TCRdb. The V gene is TRBV23-1, the J gene TRBJ1-1. TRBV23-1 is classed as an ORF, of uncertain function. Termini included, the CDR3 measures 9 amino acids. The CDR3 sequence is CASSLRSSV.

Here the CDR3 reads CASSRSSLGVYEQYF. In nucleotides, the CDR3 is TGTGCCAGCAGCAGATCTTCACTTGGGGTCTACGAGCAGTACTTC. The V and J genes are TRBV6-5 and TRBJ2-7; D unresolved. In germline, CDR1 is MNHEY, CDR2 SVGAGI. V lost 6 bases and J lost 3, with 18 bases in between. This CDR3 spans 15 amino acids.